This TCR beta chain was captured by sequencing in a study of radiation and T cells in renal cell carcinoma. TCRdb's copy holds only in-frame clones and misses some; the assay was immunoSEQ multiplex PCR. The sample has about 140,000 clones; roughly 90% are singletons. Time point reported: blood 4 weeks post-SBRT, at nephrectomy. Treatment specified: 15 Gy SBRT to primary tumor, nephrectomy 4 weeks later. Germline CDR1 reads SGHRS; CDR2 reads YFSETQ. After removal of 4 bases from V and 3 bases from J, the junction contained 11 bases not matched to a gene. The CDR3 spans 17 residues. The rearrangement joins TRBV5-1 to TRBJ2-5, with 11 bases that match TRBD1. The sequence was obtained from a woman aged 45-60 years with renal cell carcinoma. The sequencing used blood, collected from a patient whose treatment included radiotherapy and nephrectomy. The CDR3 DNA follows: TGCGCCAGCAGCGCTTTCCCGGGACAGGGGGAAGAAGAGACCCAGTACTTC. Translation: CASSAFPGQGEEETQYF.